The subject of this entry is one T cell receptor beta chain. Its matching antigen is unknown. Healthy Caucasian individuals from Russia aged 6 to 90 served as donors. For the second PCR, which ran for about 6 to 11 cycles, a sample-barcoded 5' primer and a J-beta primer mix were used. Each CDR3 protein is one row after TCRdb ran MiXCR on the 5' RACE reads. The top ten hold over 20% of the sample, which has roughly 800,000 distinct CDR3 sequences, 58% seen once. The data derive from a study of blood T cells in healthy people across ages. Regarding the study as a whole: Higher diversity, along with more naive CD4+ cells, distinguished long-lived donors from aged donors. Getting older went along with TCR beta diversity per million T cells dropping roughly linearly.

The V end lost 5 bases, the J end lost 2 bases, and 14 bases lay between the germline ends. The CDR3 totals 15 residues. CDR1 and CDR2 (germline): SGHAT, FQNNGV. V usage is TRBV11-2 and J usage is TRBJ2-3; no definite D call. This TCR was sampled from a man aged 30-40 years in good health. Specimen: blood. This CDR3 reads CASSPGRRNTDTQYF. In nucleotides, the CDR3 is TGTGCCAGCAGCCCTGGTCGTAGGAACACAGATACGCAGTATTTT.